These 15 T cell receptor beta chains share one sample of origin, sequenced in a study of regulatory T cells in long-lasting Graves disease. Scientists built the TCR library using RNA that was extracted from PBMCs. TCRdb ran MiXCR on the reads and lists one entry per CDR3 protein. This sample has over 600 distinct CDR3 sequences; approximately 90% occur once, and the top ten carry roughly a fifth. Specimen: peripheral blood mononuclear cells (PBMCs), collected with antithyroid drug treatment, in newly diagnosed or persistent Graves disease (not recorded which). The receptors derive from a woman aged 45 to 65 with Graves disease.

This rearrangement joins TRBV5-1 to TRBJ2-7; a possible D gene is TRBD2 (6 bases). Looked up from germline, CDR1 is SGHRS and CDR2 is YFSETQ. The CDR3 spans 15 residues. V was cut by 5 bases and J by 3 bases, with 18 bases left in between. CDR3 sequence: CASSYDSGSVYEQYF. DNA of the CDR3: TGCGCCAGCAGTTATGATAGCGGTAGCGTCTACGAGCAGTACTTC.

V gene TRBV28 combines with J gene TRBJ1-1; 11 positions agree with TRBD1. Germline V gene data show CDR1 as MDHEN and CDR2 as SYDVKM. The junction had 10 bases not matched to a gene; V was cut back by 5 bases and J by 11 bases. The CDR3 is 14 residues long. The CDR3 loop is CASSPGQGAGLAFF. The CDR3 DNA reads as TGTGCCAGCAGTCCTGGACAGGGGGCAGGGTTGGCTTTCTTT.

V and J are TRBV7-6 and TRBJ2-1; a possible D gene is TRBD1 (5 bases). CDR1 SGHVS and CDR2 FNYEAQ come from the germline V gene. The CDR3 is 14 residues long. Trimming shortened V by 2 bases and J by 8 bases, and 13 bases separated the two germline ends. CDR3 sequence (DNA): TGTGCCAGCAGCTTAAGGCAGGGTGGGGATGAGCAGTTCTTC. This encodes CASSLRQGGDEQFF.

The V and J genes are TRBV24-1 and TRBJ2-1, with D maybe TRBD2 (5 bases). The CDR3 is 16 residues long. The V and J ends lost 0 bases and 2 bases respectively, with 10 bases between them. CDR1 and CDR2 from the germline V gene are KGHDR and SFDVKD. This chain's CDR3 is CATSDLRGSTYNEQFF. The CDR3 DNA sequence: TGTGCCACCAGTGATTTGCGGGGTTCTACCTACAATGAGCAGTTCTTC.

The chain recombines TRBV24-1 with TRBJ2-1; TRBD2 matches 7 bases. In germline, CDR1 is KGHDR, CDR2 SFDVKD. The CDR3 consists of 14 residues. The V and J ends lost 4 bases and 7 bases, in that order; junction bases with no gene match: 6. The CDR3 sequence is CATSEREGRNEQFF. The CDR3, as DNA: TGTGCCACCAGTGAGAGGGAGGGCCGGAATGAGCAGTTCTTC.

The chain couples TRBV21-1 to TRBJ2-1; the table assigns TRBD2, which was not confirmed against the DNA. TRBV21-1 constitutes a pseudogene. This CDR3 is built from 12 residues. In DNA, the CDR3 is TGTGCCAGCAGCTTGGACTCGAATGAGCAGTTCTTC. Amino acid sequence: CASSLDSNEQFF.

The rearrangement links TRBV28 to TRBJ1-5; a possible D gene is TRBD1 (5 bases). The CDR3 sequence is 12 residues long. The germline gives CDR1 MDHEN, CDR2 SYDVKM. V was pared by 11 bases and J by 3 bases, with 11 bases between. CDR3 sequence: CAGGLTNQPQHF. The CDR3 DNA reads TGTGCCGGGGGACTTACCAATCAGCCCCAGCATTTT.

J is TRBJ2-7 and V is TRBV11-2; 7 bases match TRBD2. Germline CDR1 reads SGHAT; CDR2 reads FQNNGV. Trimming removed 5 bases from V and 0 bases from J; junction bases left unmatched: 13. The CDR3 extends over 17 amino acids. The CDR3 is CASSRVEFGTTSYEQYF. CDR3 coding DNA: TGTGCCAGCAGCCGCGTCGAGTTCGGGACTACCTCCTACGAGCAGTACTTC.

This clonotype appeared a single time. The chain employs TRBV28 and TRBJ1-1; 7 bases line up with TRBD1. The germline V gene encodes CDR1 MDHEN and CDR2 SYDVKM. The V and J ends lost 4 bases and 5 bases, in that order; junction bases with no gene match: 10. The CDR3 length is 15 residues. CDR3 bases: TGTGCCAGCAGTTCCACAGGGGTTTCGGGGACTGAAGCTTTCTTT. Translating gives CASSSTGVSGTEAFF.

J is TRBJ2-3 and V is TRBV29-1; the D is unclear. The germline V gene has CDR1 SQVTM and CDR2 ANQGSEA. The CDR3 extends over 14 amino acids. Trimming cost V 4 bases and J 0 bases, with 11 bases left between them. The CDR3 DNA reads TGCAGCGTTGCGGTTCCACCTAGCACAGATACGCAGTATTTT. Residues: CSVAVPPSTDTQYF.

CDR3 nucleotide sequence: TGCAGTGCTTCGAGGACAGGGGATGCTTTCTTT. Protein sequence: CSASRTGDAFF. The chain joins TRBV20-1 to TRBJ1-1, with TRBD1 identical over 9 bases. The J segment lost 11 bases and the V segment lost 5 bases, leaving 6 bases of the junction unmatched. The CDR3 loop spans 11 amino acids. The germline CDR1 and CDR2 sequences are DFQATT and SNEGSKA (reference sequence).

In its sample, this clonotype was seen a few times. The gene calls are TRBV6-5 and TRBJ1-6; D unresolved. Germline CDR1 is MNHEY and CDR2 is SVGAGI. V was shortened by 2 bases and J by 7 bases, with 9 bases between the two germline ends. The CDR3 extends over 14 amino acids. The CDR3 nucleotides read TGTGCCAGCAGTTACACCACAAGGAATTCACCCCTCCACTTT. Translated: CASSYTTRNSPLHF.

The rearrangement joins TRBV6-1 to TRBJ1-5, with 8 bases identical to TRBD1. Germline lookup yields CDR1 MNHNS and CDR2 SASEGT. CDR3 size: 15 residues. The V and J ends lost 5 bases and 5 bases, in that order; junction bases with no gene match: 8. CDR3 sequence (DNA): TGTGCCAGCAGTCCCTGGGGACAGGATGATCAGCCCCAGCATTTT. Translating gives CASSPWGQDDQPQHF.

Here the CDR3 reads CASSLMSGSSYEQYF. In DNA form, the CDR3 reads TGTGCCAGCAGTTTAATGTCAGGGAGCTCCTACGAGCAGTACTTC. This chain connects TRBV12-3 or TRBV12-4 to TRBJ2-7; tentatively, D is TRBD1 or TRBD2 (5 bases each). Trimming removed 2 bases from V and 0 bases from J, with 11 bases in between. This CDR3 region has 15 residues.

This chain uses TRBV12-3 or TRBV12-4 with TRBJ2-3; 10 bases match TRBD2. The CDR3 consists of 17 residues. Unmatched junction bases numbered 5, after V lost 2 bases and J lost 0 bases. The DNA for the CDR3 is TGTGCCAGCAGTTTACCTCTAGCGGGAGCTAGCACAGATACGCAGTATTTT. Its protein product is CASSLPLAGASTDTQYF.